There are a few counts of the clone carrying this TCR beta chain. These data are taken from a study of shared clonotypes between healthy human individuals. V was trimmed by 4 bases and J by 6 bases, leaving 16 bases between them. Germline values: CDR1 SGHDN, CDR2 FVKESK. This CDR3 contains 15 residues. Assay: immunoSEQ multiplex PCR; the TCRdb copy retains only in-frame clones and omits some. Of 300,000 to 350,000 clones in the sample, roughly 80% were seen once. The sample was memory CD4+ T cells sorted from blood. Subset meaning: CD45RA-negative fraction. The J gene is TRBJ2-1, the V gene TRBV14; D is possibly TRBD2 (5 bases). The sequence was collected from a man aged 30 to 39 in good health. The CDR3 nucleotides are TGTGCCAGCAGCCGACTCGCACTAGTTCTCAATGAGCAGTTCTTC. Its protein is CASSRLALVLNEQFF.